These T cell receptor beta chains were read from a single sample in a study of CD8 T cells in Susac syndrome. One entry per CDR3 protein results from TCRdb running MiXCR on the immunoSEQ multiplex PCR reads. The sample includes 180,000 or so distinct CDR3 sequences, more than 90% of them seen just once. What was sequenced was CD4+ T cells from PBMCs. These receptors all stem from a human donor in good health. Each CDR3 is given with its conserved first and last residue. The D gene is left open where the match is weak. Size values are once, few and many counts, or a class for expanded clones, and some rows have none.

CDR3nt	CDR3aa	abundance	d_gene	v_gene	j_gene
TGTGCCAGCAGCGTAAACCGCGACTATGGCTACACCTTC	CASSVNRDYGYTF	NA	NA	TRBV9	TRBJ1-2
TGTGCCAGCAGCTTGGCCAAAAGGGCAGACACCGGGGAGCTGTTTTTT	CASSLAKRADTGELFF	NA	NA	TRBV5-6	TRBJ2-2
TGCAGTGCTAGTTTGAGGGAAAAACTGTTTTTT	CSASLREKLFF	NA	NA	TRBV20-1	TRBJ1-4
TGCGCCAGCAGCCAAGATAGCACGGGGTTTTCACCCCTCCACTTT	CASSQDSTGFSPLHF	NA	NA	TRBV4-3	TRBJ1-6
TGTGCCAGCAGCTTGTTGCCCCTGGGAGATTATAATTCACCCCTCCACTTT	CASSLLPLGDYNSPLHF	NA	NA	TRBV7-9	TRBJ1-6
TGTGCCAGCAGTACCACAGGGCTGGACACTGAAGCTTTCTTT	CASSTTGLDTEAFF	NA	NA	TRBV12-3/TRBV12-4	TRBJ1-1
TGCAGCGTTGTGGAGGCAGGAAACACCATATATTTT	CSVVEAGNTIYF	NA	NA	TRBV29-1	TRBJ1-3
TGTGCCAGCGCCCCGTCCGGGGGTAGGAACACTGAAGCTTTCTTT	CASAPSGGRNTEAFF	NA	NA	TRBV9	TRBJ1-1
TGCAGTGCTAGAGTTGGTCCTAGCGGGGCACGGAGGGAGACCCAGTACTTC	CSARVGPSGARRETQYF	NA	TRBD2	TRBV20-1	TRBJ2-5
TGTGCCAGCAGCCAAGGACTAGCGGGGGTCTTGGATACGCAGTATTTT	CASSQGLAGVLDTQYF	NA	TRBD2	TRBV3-1	TRBJ2-3
TGTGCCAGCAGCGAGGGACTGGGAGGAACTGAAGCTTTCTTT	CASSEGLGGTEAFF	NA	NA	TRBV3-1	TRBJ1-1
TGTGCCTGGTCTCGGCAGGGAAATTCACCCCTCCACTTT	CAWSRQGNSPLHF	NA	NA	TRBV30	TRBJ1-6
TGTGCCATCGGGGGCGGAACACTCCAAGAGACCCAGTACTTC	CAIGGGTLQETQYF	NA	NA	TRBV10-3	TRBJ2-5
TGTGCCAGCAGCCAAGACACTAGCGGGGGGTACACAGATACGCAGTATTTT	CASSQDTSGGYTDTQYF	once	TRBD2	TRBV3-1	TRBJ2-3
TGCAGTGCGGCCACCGGAAGGGAAAAACTGTTTTTT	CSAATGREKLFF	NA	NA	TRBV20-1	TRBJ1-4
TGCAGCGTTGAAGACCCAAGGACAGGCTATGGCTACACCTTC	CSVEDPRTGYGYTF	NA	TRBD1	TRBV29-1	TRBJ1-2
TGTGCCAGCAGCTTACTCAGGGGGAACTACGAGCAGTACTTC	CASSLLRGNYEQYF	once	TRBD1	TRBV7-9	TRBJ2-7
TGCGCCAGCAGCCGAGGAGGGAGTACTGAAGCTTTCTTT	CASSRGGSTEAFF	NA	NA	TRBV4-3	TRBJ1-1
TGTGCCTTAGGACAGTACACTGAAGCTTTCTTT	CALGQYTEAFF	NA	NA	TRBV30	TRBJ1-1
TGTGCCTGGAGACTAGCGGGGGGGCCCTATGAGCAGTTCTTC	CAWRLAGGPYEQFF	NA	TRBD2	TRBV30	TRBJ2-1
TGTGCCAGCAGTTTACCCGGACAGCTTAATTCACCCCTCCACTTT	CASSLPGQLNSPLHF	NA	NA	TRBV27	TRBJ1-6
TGCAGCGTTGAAGATAACACCGGGGAGCTGTTTTTT	CSVEDNTGELFF	NA	NA	TRBV29-1	TRBJ2-2
TGTGCCAGCAGCTTAGCGGCGACGTACTCACCCCTCCACTTT	CASSLAATYSPLHF	NA	NA	TRBV7-2	TRBJ1-6
TGTGCCAGCAGCGATGAGGGACAGGAGGCCCAGCATTTT	CASSDEGQEAQHF	NA	TRBD1	TRBV2	TRBJ1-5
TGCGCCAGCAGCTTGGGGACAGACTCTGGGGCCAACGTCCTGACTTTC	CASSLGTDSGANVLTF	NA	NA	TRBV5-1	TRBJ2-6
TGTGCCAGCAGTCTCGCTAGCGGGGGCCTCGAGCAGTTCTTC	CASSLASGGLEQFF	NA	TRBD2	TRBV7-2	TRBJ2-1
TGTGCCACCAGCAGAGATCATCAGCCCCAGCATTTT	CATSRDHQPQHF	NA	NA	TRBV15	TRBJ1-5
TGCAGTGCTAGAGCCATGGCTGGACTCGGGCAGTATTTT	CSARAMAGLGQYF	NA	NA	TRBV20-1	TRBJ2-3
TGCAGTGCTAGGGAGCGCCAGAGCTATGGCTACACCTTC	CSARERQSYGYTF	NA	NA	TRBV20-1	TRBJ1-2
TGTGCCTGGAACCCGACAGCAGAAGAGACCCAGTACTTC	CAWNPTAEETQYF	NA	NA	TRBV30	TRBJ2-5
TGCGCCAGCAGCCAAGTTGGGACTAGCGGGGACCACGAGCAGTACTTC	CASSQVGTSGDHEQYF	once	TRBD2	TRBV4-3	TRBJ2-7
TGTGCCAGCAGCCCGGTGGAGGATACGCAGTATTTT	CASSPVEDTQYF	NA	NA	TRBV2	TRBJ2-3
TGTGCCACCAGCAGAGTGGACAGTTATTCACCCCTCCACTTT	CATSRVDSYSPLHF	NA	NA	TRBV15	TRBJ1-6
TGTGCCAGCAGTTCGCAAGTGAACACTGAAGCTTTCTTT	CASSSQVNTEAFF	NA	NA	TRBV12-3/TRBV12-4	TRBJ1-1
TGTGCCTGGAGTCCGGGGACGTTTAGCAATCAGCCCCAGCATTTT	CAWSPGTFSNQPQHF	NA	NA	TRBV30	TRBJ1-5
TGCAGTGCTAGATCCTACAATGAGCAGTTCTTC	CSARSYNEQFF	NA	NA	TRBV20-1	TRBJ2-1
TGCAGCGTTGAGGGGACTACCAGCTCCTACAATGAGCAGTTCTTC	CSVEGTTSSYNEQFF	NA	TRBD2	TRBV29-1	TRBJ2-1
TGTGCCAGCTCACCGCAGGGCCAGTCCAATCAGCCCCAGCATTTT	CASSPQGQSNQPQHF	NA	NA	TRBV18	TRBJ1-5
TGTGCCAACACGGGAAGAGACAGGGCCGGGGACTTC	CANTGRDRAGDF	once	NA	TRBV21-1	TRBJ2-5
TGCAGTGCTGGGACCGGGGATCCGGGCGATAGCTATACGCAGTATTTT	CSAGTGDPGDSYTQYF	NA	NA	TRBV20-1	TRBJ2-3
TGCAGTGCGCGGATCCCGGGACTAGCTGACAATGAGCAGTTCTTC	CSARIPGLADNEQFF	NA	TRBD2	TRBV20-1	TRBJ2-1
TGTGCCACCAGCAGAGAGCGTGAAAAACTGTTTTTT	CATSREREKLFF	NA	NA	TRBV15	TRBJ1-4
TGCAGTGCTAGTCCGGGACCCGCCTACGAGCAGTACTTC	CSASPGPAYEQYF	once	NA	TRBV20-1	TRBJ2-7
TGTGCCAGCAGCTTAGGTTTGACCGGAGCTTTCTTT	CASSLGLTGAFF	NA	NA	TRBV5-4	TRBJ1-1
TGCGCCAGCAGACTTTTATACCGCACCTATGGCTACACCTTC	CASRLLYRTYGYTF	NA	NA	TRBV4-1	TRBJ1-2
TGTGCCAGCAGTTTACGCGCGGGGGCATACAATGAGCAGTTCTTC	CASSLRAGAYNEQFF	NA	NA	TRBV12-3/TRBV12-4	TRBJ2-1
TGTGCCTGGAGCCAAACTAGCGGGGGCCCGCAGTACTTC	CAWSQTSGGPQYF	NA	TRBD2	TRBV30	TRBJ2-7
TGTGCCTGGAGTTCGAAAGGGGGCCGAAACTATGGCTACACCTTC	CAWSSKGGRNYGYTF	NA	TRBD1	TRBV30	TRBJ1-2
TGTGCCAGCAGCCTCCTGGGGCAGCAAAACCTCTATGGCTACACCTTC	CASSLLGQQNLYGYTF	NA	NA	TRBV7-2	TRBJ1-2
TGTGCCATCAGTGGATTGTCAAACGAGCAGTACTTC	CAISGLSNEQYF	NA	NA	TRBV10-3	TRBJ2-7
TGCAGTGCTACCACAGGGAGGAACACTGAAGCTTTCTTT	CSATTGRNTEAFF	NA	NA	TRBV20-1	TRBJ1-1